This TCR beta chain comes out of a study of blood T cell repertoires in COVID-19. Study in general: There were acute and convalescent COVID-19 samples, and they came from the United States, Italy and Spain. The analysed material was cDNA or gDNA that came from T cells, B-cell-depleted T cells, or PBMCs.

The ends were cut back, 7 bases at V and 8 bases at J, with 20 bases in the middle. Per germline, CDR1 MNHEY and CDR2 SVGAGI. The CDR3 length is 14 residues. The table came from immunoSEQ multiplex PCR; TCRdb's copy has only in-frame clones and leaves some out. The sample lists about 200,000 clones, 82% seen once, with around 5.5% in the top ten. Participant ages covered roughly 18 to 90 years across about two dozen US areas. Clinical histories supplied by participants themselves formed the basis of cohort assignment. This sequence was found in a woman in her fifties or sixties with acute COVID-19. The sample comprised PBMCs or T cells enriched from blood (not recorded which). The J gene is TRBJ1-1, the V gene TRBV6-5; D not resolved. The CDR3 sequence: CASTPTGEGWEAFF. Here the CDR3 DNA reads TGTGCCAGCACCCCGACTGGGGAGGGATGGGAAGCTTTCTTT.